This T cell receptor (beta chain) was recorded in a study of cytomegalovirus exposure and HLA in healthy donors. V was trimmed by 4 bases and J by 10 bases, leaving 13 bases between them. Looked up from germline, CDR1 is SQVTM and CDR2 is ANQGSEA. The CDR3 consists of 11 residues. Data came from immunoSEQ multiplex PCR; TCRdb stores just in-frame clones and leaves some out. The sample records 110,000 or so clones, about 84% being singletons. Comments on this clone: No antigen is known for it.

Study observations and caveats: Some TCR beta chains (around 180 of them) were listed as cytomegalovirus-associated.

The chain couples TRBV29-1 to TRBJ1-1; perhaps TRBD1 as D (5 bases). The sample comprised PBMCs. The clonotype originates from a man aged 18-30 years in good health and CMV-seronegative. CDR3 sequence (DNA): TGCAGCGTTGTCAGGGATTCGGTAGCTTTCTTT. Residues: CSVVRDSVAFF.